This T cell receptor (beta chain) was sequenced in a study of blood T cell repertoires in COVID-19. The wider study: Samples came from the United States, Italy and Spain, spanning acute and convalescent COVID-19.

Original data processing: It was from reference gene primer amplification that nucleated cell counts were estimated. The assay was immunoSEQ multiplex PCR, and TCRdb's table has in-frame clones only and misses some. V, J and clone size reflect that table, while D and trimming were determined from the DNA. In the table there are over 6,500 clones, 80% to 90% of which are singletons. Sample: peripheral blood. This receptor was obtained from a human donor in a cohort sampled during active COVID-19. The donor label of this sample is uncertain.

CDR3 bases: TGTGCCAGTTTCTCAGGGGCAACTAATGAAAAACTGTTTTTT. As protein: CASFSGATNEKLFF. This rearrangement joins TRBV19 to TRBJ1-4; possible D gene TRBD1, 6 bases. Germline V gene sequence: CDR1 LNHDA, CDR2 SQIVND (reference sequence). Trimming took 8 bases from V and 0 from J, leaving 10 bases between them. The CDR3 spans 14 residues. Full variable domain (missing parts from reference TRBV19 and TRBJ1-4): DGGITQSPKYLFRKEGQNVTLSCEQNLNHDAMYWYRQDPGQGLRLIYYSQIVNDFQKGDIAEGYSVSREKKESFPLTVTSAQKNPTAFYLCASFSGATNEKLFFGSGTQLSVL.